This T cell receptor (beta chain) stems from a study of blood T cell repertoires in COVID-19. Study context: Whether acute or convalescent, the COVID-19 samples came from the United States, Italy and Spain. The cDNA or gDNA used as material had been derived from T cells, B-cell-depleted T cells, or PBMCs.

Trimming pared 6 bases from V and 9 bases from J, leaving 17 bases between. Germline values: CDR1 MNHEY, CDR2 SVGAGI. The CDR3 has 13 residues. In the authors' workflow: The assay estimated nucleated cells by amplifying reference gene primers. Profiled with immunoSEQ multiplex PCR; TCRdb holds only in-frame clones, not every one. V and J calls and clone size are as listed in that table; D and trimming were resolved from the DNA. The sample has some 97,000 clones; about 80% are singletons. This clonotype was sampled from a woman in her seventies with acute or convalescent COVID-19. Specimen: peripheral blood. The V gene is TRBV6-5, the J gene TRBJ1-2; a weak D match, TRBD1 (5 bases). For the CDR3, the DNA is TGTGCCAGCAGCCCCTATACGGACAAGAGCTACACCTTC. Its protein product is CASSPYTDKSYTF.